This T cell receptor (beta chain) appears in the sequencing data of a study of PD-1 blockade in mismatch repair-deficient tumors. Whole-study context: Patients had approximately 11 mismatch repair-deficient cancer types and were previously treated and progressing. Study-wide points: Tumor-resident clones, often absent from pretreatment blood, expanded after pembrolizumab and then contracted.

All patients were mismatch repair deficient, assessed by either PCR or immunohistochemistry. TCRs were sequenced from a few patients responding to pembrolizumab. Germline V gene sequence: CDR1 MDHEN, CDR2 SYDVKM. The CDR3 contains 16 residues. The J segment lost 4 bases and the V segment lost 2 bases, leaving 6 bases of the junction unmatched. Remarks on this clone: Its matching antigen is unknown.

TCRdb's copy holds only in-frame clones and misses some; the assay was immunoSEQ multiplex PCR. The sample includes over 30,000 clones, around 80% of them seen just once. This sequence originates from an adult with mismatch repair-deficient cancer. This chain links TRBV28 with TRBJ2-1, with TRBD2 identical over 9 bases. Sequencing used PBMCs, obtained 6 weeks after starting pembrolizumab. In DNA form, the CDR3 reads TGTGCCAGCAGTTTACCTCGGACTAGCGTATACAATGAGCAGTTCTTC. Amino acid sequence: CASSLPRTSVYNEQFF.